This TCR beta chain derives from a study of Graves' ophthalmopathy and Graves' hyperthyroidism. Investigators amplified TCR beta CDR3 regions from RNA transcripts. HTBI-primed first-round RT-PCR preceded second-round multiplex PCR. TCRdb ran MiXCR on the multiplex PCR reads and lists one entry per CDR3 protein. The sample contains 660,000 or so distinct CDR3 sequences, just over 40% of which appear only once. The CDR3 loop spans 16 amino acids. CDR1 and CDR2 (germline): SEHNR, FQNEAQ (reference sequence). Trimming took off 4 bases at V and 1 base at J, with 16 bases between the two ends. Only a few counts were recorded for this clonotype.

J is TRBJ1-1 and V is TRBV7-9, with a tentative D call TRBD1 (5 bases). Input material: peripheral blood. The TCR was taken from an adult man with Graves' ophthalmopathy. CDR3 in amino acids: CASSSSFVGANTEAFF. In nucleotides, the CDR3 is TGTGCCAGCAGCTCCAGTTTTGTCGGGGCGAACACTGAAGCTTTCTTT.